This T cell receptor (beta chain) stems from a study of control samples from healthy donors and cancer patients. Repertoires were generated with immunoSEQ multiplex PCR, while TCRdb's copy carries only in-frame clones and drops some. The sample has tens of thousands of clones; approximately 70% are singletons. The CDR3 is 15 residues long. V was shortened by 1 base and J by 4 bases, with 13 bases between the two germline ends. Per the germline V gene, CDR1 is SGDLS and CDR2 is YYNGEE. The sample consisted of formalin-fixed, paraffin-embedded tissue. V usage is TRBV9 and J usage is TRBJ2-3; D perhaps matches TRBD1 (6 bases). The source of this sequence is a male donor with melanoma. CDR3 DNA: TGTGCCAGCAGCGTAAGGGGGAGTAAGTCAGATACGCAGTATTTT. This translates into CASSVRGSKSDTQYF.